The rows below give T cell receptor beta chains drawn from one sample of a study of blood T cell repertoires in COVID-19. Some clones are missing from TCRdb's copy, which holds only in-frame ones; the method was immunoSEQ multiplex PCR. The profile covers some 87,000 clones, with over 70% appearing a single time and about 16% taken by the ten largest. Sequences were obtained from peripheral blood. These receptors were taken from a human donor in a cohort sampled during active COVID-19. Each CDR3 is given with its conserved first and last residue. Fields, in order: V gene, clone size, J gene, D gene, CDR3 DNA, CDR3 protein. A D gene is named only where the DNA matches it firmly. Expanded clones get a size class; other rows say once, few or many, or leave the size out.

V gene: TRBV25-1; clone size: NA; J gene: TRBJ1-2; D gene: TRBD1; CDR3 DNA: TGTGCCAGCAGTGAGGGCCTGTTCTCGGGGACAGATGGCTACACCTTC; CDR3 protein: CASSEGLFSGTDGYTF
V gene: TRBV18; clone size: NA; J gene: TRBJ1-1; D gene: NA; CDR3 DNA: TGTGCCAGCTCCGGACAGCTCATGAACACTGAAGCTTTCTTT; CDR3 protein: CASSGQLMNTEAFF
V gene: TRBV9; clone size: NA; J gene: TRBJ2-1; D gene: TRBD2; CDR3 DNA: TGTGCCAGCAGCATTAGCGGGAGCGGTGTCAGTGAGCAGTTCTTC; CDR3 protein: CASSISGSGVSEQFF
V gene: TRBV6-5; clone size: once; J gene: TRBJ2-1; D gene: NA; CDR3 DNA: TGTGCCAGCAGTTACGACTACGAGCAGTTCTTC; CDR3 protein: CASSYDYEQFF
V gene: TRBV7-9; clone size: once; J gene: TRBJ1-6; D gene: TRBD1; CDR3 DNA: TGTGCCAGCAGCGGACCGGGACAGGGGAATTCACCCCTCCACTTT; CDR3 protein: CASSGPGQGNSPLHF
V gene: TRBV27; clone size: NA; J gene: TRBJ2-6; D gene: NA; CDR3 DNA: TGTGCCAGCAGGCCCCGCGGACGGGACTCTGGGGCCAACGTCCTGACTTTC; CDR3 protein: CASRPRGRDSGANVLTF
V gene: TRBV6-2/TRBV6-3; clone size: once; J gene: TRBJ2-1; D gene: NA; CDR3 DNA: TGTGCCAGCAGTTACTCCCGTGGAGCCTACAATGAGCAGTTCTTC; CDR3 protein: CASSYSRGAYNEQFF
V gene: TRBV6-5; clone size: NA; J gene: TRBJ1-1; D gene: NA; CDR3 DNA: TGTGCCAGCAGTTACTCGGGGGCGGGTAACACTGAAGCTTTCTTT; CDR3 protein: CASSYSGAGNTEAFF
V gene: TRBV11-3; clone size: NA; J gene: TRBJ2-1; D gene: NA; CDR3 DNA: TGTGCCAGCAGCCCTTTTAGGGGGGAGGGACATGGCAATGAGCAGTTCTTC; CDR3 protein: CASSPFRGEGHGNEQFF
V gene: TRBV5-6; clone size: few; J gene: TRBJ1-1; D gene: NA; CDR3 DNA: TGTGCCAGCAGCCAGCCAGGAAACGTTGACACTGAAGCTTTCTTT; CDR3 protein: CASSQPGNVDTEAFF
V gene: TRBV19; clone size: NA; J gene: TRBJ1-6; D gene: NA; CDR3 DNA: TGTGCCAGTAGGGTCCAGGGAAATTCACCCCTCCACTTT; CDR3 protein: CASRVQGNSPLHF
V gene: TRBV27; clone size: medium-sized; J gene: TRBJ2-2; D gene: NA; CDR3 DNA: TGTGCCAGCAGTTTATCCTTAGGGGTTCGGCCCACCGGGGAGCTGTTTTTT; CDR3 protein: CASSLSLGVRPTGELFF
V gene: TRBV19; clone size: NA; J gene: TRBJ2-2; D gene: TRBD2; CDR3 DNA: TGTGCCAGTAGTGGGGGACTAGCGGGAGGGCGCGGCACCGGGGAGCTGTTTTTT; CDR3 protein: CASSGGLAGGRGTGELFF
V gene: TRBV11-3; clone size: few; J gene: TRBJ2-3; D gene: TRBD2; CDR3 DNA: TGTGCCAGCAGCTCAGGACTAGTCGGCGATACGCAGTATTTT; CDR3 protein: CASSSGLVGDTQYF
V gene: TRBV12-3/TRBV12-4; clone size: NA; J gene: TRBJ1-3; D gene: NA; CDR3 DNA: TGTGCCAGCAGTTCGCAGGGAAACACCATATATTTT; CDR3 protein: CASSSQGNTIYF
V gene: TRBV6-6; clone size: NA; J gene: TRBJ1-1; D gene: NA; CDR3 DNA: TGTGCCAGCAGCCTTGGGAGGACTGAAGCTTTCTTT; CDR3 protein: CASSLGRTEAFF
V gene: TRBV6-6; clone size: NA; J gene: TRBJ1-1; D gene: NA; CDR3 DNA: TGTGCCAGCAGTTACGCGTCGAACACTGAAGCTTTCTTT; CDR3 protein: CASSYASNTEAFF
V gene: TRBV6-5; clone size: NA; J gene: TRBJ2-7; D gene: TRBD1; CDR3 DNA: TGTGCCAGCATCGGACAGGAGTTAAGCTCCTACGAGCAGTACTTC; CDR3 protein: CASIGQELSSYEQYF
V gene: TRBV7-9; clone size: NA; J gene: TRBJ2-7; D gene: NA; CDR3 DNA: TGTGCCAGCAGCTCGACAGACTACGAGCAGTACTTC; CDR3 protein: CASSSTDYEQYF
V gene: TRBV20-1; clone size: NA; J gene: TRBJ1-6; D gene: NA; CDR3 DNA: TGCAGTGCTAGTTTGGATGGAATAGGAGGTTCACCCCTCCACTTT; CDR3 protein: CSASLDGIGGSPLHF
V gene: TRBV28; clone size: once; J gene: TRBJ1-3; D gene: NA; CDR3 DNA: TGTGCCAGCAGTTCGCAGGGATTGGGAGGAAACACCATATATTTT; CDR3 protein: CASSSQGLGGNTIYF
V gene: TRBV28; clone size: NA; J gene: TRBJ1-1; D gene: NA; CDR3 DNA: TGTGCCAGCAGCCCCGTCATCGAGGAGGCTTTCTTT; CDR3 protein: CASSPVIEEAFF
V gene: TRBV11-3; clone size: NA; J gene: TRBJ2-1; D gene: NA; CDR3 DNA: TGTGCCAGCAGCCCGAGGGACGGGGGGCCTCTAAATGAGCAGTTCTTC; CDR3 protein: CASSPRDGGPLNEQFF
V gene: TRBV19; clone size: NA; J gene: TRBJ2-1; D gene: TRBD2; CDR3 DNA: TGTGCCAGTAGTAGCCCGCCGGGACTAGTGAGGGTTAATGAGCAGTTCTTC; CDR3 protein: CASSSPPGLVRVNEQFF
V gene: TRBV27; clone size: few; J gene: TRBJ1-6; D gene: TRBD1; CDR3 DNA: TGTGCCAGCAGTGAGACAGGGTTGGGTTCACCCCTCCACTTT; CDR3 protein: CASSETGLGSPLHF
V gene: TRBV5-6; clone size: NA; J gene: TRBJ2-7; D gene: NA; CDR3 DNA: TGTGCCAGCAGGACAGGTAGCTCCTACGAGCAGTACTTC; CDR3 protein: CASRTGSSYEQYF
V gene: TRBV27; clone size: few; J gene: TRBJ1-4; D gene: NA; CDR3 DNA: TGTGCCAGCAGTTCTACGGAGGGATGGGAAAAACTGTTTTTT; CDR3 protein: CASSSTEGWEKLFF
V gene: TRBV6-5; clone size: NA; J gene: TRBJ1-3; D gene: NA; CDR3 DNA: TGTGCCAGCGTCTTCGGCACCATATATTTT; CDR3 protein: CASVFGTIYF
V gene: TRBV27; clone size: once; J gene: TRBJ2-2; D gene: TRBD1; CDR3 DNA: TGTGCCAGCAGCCCCTGGGAAGGGGGCAACACCGGGGAGCTGTTTTTT; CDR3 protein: CASSPWEGGNTGELFF
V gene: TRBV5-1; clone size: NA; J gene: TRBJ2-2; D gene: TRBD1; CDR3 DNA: TGCGCCAGCAGCTTTCAACAGGGGAGCGGGGAGCTGTTTTTT; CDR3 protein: CASSFQQGSGELFF
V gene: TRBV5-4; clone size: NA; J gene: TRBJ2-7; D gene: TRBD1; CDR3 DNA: TGTGCCAGCAGCTTGGCCGTTTGGGGACAGGGCTATTCCTACGAGCAGTACTTC; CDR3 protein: CASSLAVWGQGYSYEQYF
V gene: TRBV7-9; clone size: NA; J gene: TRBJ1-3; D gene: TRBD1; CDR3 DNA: TGTGCCAGCAGCACGGACAGGGCTGGAAACACCATATATTTT; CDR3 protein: CASSTDRAGNTIYF
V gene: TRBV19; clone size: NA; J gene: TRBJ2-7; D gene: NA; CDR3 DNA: TGTGCCAGTAGTATCATCCGAGACAGCTACGAGCAGTACTTC; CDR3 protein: CASSIIRDSYEQYF
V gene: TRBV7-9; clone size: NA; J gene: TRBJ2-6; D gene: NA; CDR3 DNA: TGTGCCAGCAGCCAGGGGCCAGGGAGGGACAACGTCCTGACTTTC; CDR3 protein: CASSQGPGRDNVLTF
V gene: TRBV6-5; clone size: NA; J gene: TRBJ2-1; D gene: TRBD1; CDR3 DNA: TGTGCCAGCAGTAGGGACAGTTCCTACAATGAGCAGTTCTTC; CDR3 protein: CASSRDSSYNEQFF
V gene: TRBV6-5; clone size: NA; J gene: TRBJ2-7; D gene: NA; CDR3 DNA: TGTGCCAGCAGTTTCAACGGGGACTCCTACGAGCAGTACTTC; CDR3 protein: CASSFNGDSYEQYF
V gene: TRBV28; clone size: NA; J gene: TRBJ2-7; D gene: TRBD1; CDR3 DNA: TGTGCCAGCAGTTTGGACAGGGGGAGGGTTTCTCAGTACTTC; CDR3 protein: CASSLDRGRVSQYF
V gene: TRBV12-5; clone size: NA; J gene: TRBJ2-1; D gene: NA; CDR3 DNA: TGTGCTAGTGGGGGAGTCTCCTACAATGAGCAGTTCTTC; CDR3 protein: CASGGVSYNEQFF
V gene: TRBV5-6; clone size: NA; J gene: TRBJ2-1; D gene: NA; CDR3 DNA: TGTGCCAGCAGCCCTCGTGGGGCAAATGAGCAGTTCTTC; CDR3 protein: CASSPRGANEQFF
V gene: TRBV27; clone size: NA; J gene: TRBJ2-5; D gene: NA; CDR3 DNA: TGTGCCAGCAGTTTACAGGTCTACCCAGAGACCCAGTACTTC; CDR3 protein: CASSLQVYPETQYF
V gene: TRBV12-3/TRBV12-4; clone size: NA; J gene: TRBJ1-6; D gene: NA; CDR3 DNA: TGTGCCAGCAGTTATCTCAGGGATTCACCCCTCCACTTT; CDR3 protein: CASSYLRDSPLHF
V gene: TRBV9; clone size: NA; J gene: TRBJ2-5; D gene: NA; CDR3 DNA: TGTGCCAGCAGCGTCGAGGGCCCAGAGACCCAGTACTTC; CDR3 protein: CASSVEGPETQYF
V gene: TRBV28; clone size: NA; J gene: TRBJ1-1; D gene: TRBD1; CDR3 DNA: TGTGCCAGCAGCTGGGACAGGGCTGAAGCTTTCTTT; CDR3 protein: CASSWDRAEAFF
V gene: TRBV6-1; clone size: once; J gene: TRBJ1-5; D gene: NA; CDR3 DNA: TGTGCCAGCAGTGAATTTGACAGGATAAATCAGCCCCAGCATTTT; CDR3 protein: CASSEFDRINQPQHF
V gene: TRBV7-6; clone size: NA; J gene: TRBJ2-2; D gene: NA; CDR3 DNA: TGTGCCAGCAGCTCGCGAGGCGACACCGGGGAGCTGTTTTTT; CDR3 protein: CASSSRGDTGELFF
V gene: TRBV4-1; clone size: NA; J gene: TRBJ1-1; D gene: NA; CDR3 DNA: TGCGCCAGCAGCCAATCCTTGGGCCGAGCTAACACTGAAGCTTTCTTT; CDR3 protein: CASSQSLGRANTEAFF
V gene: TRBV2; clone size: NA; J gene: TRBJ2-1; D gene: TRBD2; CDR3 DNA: TGTGCCAGCAGGCTTACTAGCGGGGGGTACAATGAGCAGTTCTTC; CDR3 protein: CASRLTSGGYNEQFF
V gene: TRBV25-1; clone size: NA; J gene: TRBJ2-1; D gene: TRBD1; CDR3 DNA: TGTGCCAGCAGTGAACCCACGGACAGGGAAGAGCAGTTCTTC; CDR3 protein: CASSEPTDREEQFF
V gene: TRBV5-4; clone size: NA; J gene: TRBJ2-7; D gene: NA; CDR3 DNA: TGTGCCAGCAGCTTGGGGGGTAGCGGCAGCTCCTACGAGCAGTACTTC; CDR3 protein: CASSLGGSGSSYEQYF
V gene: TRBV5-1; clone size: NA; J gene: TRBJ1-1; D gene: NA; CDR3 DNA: TGCGCCAGCAGCTTGGTCTGGCGAGGGTCTGAAGCTTTCTTT; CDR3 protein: CASSLVWRGSEAFF
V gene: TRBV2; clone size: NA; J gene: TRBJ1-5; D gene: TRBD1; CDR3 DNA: TGTGCCAGCAGACAGGGGGCCAATCAGCCCCAGCATTTT; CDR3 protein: CASRQGANQPQHF
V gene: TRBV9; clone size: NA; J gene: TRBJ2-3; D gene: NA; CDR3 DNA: TGTGCCAGCAGCCAACGGGGGACGGGGACAGATACGCAGTATTTT; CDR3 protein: CASSQRGTGTDTQYF
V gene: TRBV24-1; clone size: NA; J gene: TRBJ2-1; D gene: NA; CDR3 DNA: TGTGCCACCAGGAAGACAGGCTCCTACAATGAGCAGTTCTTC; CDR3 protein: CATRKTGSYNEQFF